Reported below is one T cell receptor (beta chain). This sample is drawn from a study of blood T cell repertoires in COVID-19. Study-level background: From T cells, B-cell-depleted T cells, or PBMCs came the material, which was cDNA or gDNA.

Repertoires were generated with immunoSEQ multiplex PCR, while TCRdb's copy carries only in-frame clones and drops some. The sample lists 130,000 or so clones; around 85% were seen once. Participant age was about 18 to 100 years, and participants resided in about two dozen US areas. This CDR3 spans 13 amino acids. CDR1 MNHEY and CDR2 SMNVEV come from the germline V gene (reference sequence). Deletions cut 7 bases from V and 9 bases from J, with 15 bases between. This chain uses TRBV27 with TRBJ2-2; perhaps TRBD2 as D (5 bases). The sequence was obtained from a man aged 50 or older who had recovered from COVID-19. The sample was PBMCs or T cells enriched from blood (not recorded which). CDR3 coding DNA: TGTGCCAGCAAAAGAGAGGGAATCAGGGAGCTGTTTTTT. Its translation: CASKREGIRELFF.